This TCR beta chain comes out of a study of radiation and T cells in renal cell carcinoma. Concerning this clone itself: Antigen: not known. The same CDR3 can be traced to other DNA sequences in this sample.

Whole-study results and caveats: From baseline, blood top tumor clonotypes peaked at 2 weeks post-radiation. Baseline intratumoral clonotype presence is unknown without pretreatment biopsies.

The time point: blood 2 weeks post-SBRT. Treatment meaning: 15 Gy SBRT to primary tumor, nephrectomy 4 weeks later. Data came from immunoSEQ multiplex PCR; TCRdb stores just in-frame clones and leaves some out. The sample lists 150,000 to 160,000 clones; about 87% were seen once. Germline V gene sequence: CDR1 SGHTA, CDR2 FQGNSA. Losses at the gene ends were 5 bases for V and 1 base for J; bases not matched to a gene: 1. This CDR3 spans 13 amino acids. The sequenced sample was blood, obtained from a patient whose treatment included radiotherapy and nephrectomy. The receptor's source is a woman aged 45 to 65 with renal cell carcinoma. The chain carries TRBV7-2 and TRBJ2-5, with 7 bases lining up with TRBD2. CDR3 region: CASSRGVQETQYF. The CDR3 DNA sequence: TGTGCCAGCAGCCGGGGGGTCCAAGAGACCCAGTACTTC.